Following are 4 T cell receptor beta chains from one sample sequenced in a study of cytomegalovirus exposure and HLA in healthy donors. Both 60 Vbeta primers and 13 Jbeta primers went into the PCR. Profiling relied on immunoSEQ multiplex PCR, and the TCRdb table lists in-frame clones only, not all of them. The sample has over 70,000 clones, 65% to 75% seen once. What was sequenced was PBMCs. Source of these receptors: a man aged 30 to 45 in good health and CMV-seronegative.

Written as DNA, the CDR3 is TGCGCCAGCAGCTTGGCGACCGGGAATGAAAAACTGTTTTTT. The encoded protein is CASSLATGNEKLFF. The chain uses TRBV5-1 and TRBJ1-4; no reliable D call. Between the trimmed V and J ends, which lost 0 bases and 5 bases, there was a span of 8 bases. The CDR3 has 14 residues. Per germline, CDR1 SGHRS and CDR2 YFSETQ.

This clone was found once. The chain is built from TRBV7-6 and TRBJ2-7; weak D call: TRBD2 (6 bases). Germline V gives CDR1 SGHVS, CDR2 FNYEAQ. With 4 bases removed from V and 0 bases from J, the gap between germline ends came to 13 bases. The CDR3 is 15 residues long. This CDR3 is CASSSGRGSSYEQYF. For the CDR3, the DNA is TGTGCCAGCAGCTCCGGACGGGGGAGCTCCTACGAGCAGTACTTC.

The V gene is TRBV28, the J gene TRBJ2-7, with TRBD1 identical over 7 bases. The CDR3 covers 13 residues. Germline V gene sequence: CDR1 MDHEN, CDR2 SYDVKM. V gave up 8 bases and J gave up 3 bases; unmatched junction bases: 7. CDR3 amino acids: CASLTGVGYEQYF. DNA of the CDR3: TGTGCCAGCCTCACAGGGGTCGGCTACGAGCAGTACTTC.

This clone showed up just a few times. This chain uses TRBV4-2 with TRBJ1-1; 9 nucleotides line up with TRBD1. J gave up 0 bases and V 4 bases, and 12 bases lay outside the gene matches. Per germline, CDR1 LGHNA and CDR2 YNFKEQ. The length of the CDR3 is 18 residues. The CDR3 here is CASSLGQGPTNMNTEAFF. CDR3 DNA sequence: TGTGCCAGCAGCCTGGGACAGGGTCCCACAAACATGAACACTGAAGCTTTCTTT.